This T cell receptor beta chain stems from a study of cytomegalovirus exposure and HLA in healthy donors. In the study overall: For the roughly 370 genotyped donors, roughly 81% fell within the Caucasian-associated ancestry cluster. Broader study findings: CMV serostatus stood as the only immune exposure information on hand. For cytomegalovirus status, the classifier reportedly gave diagnoses with high specificity and sensitivity. In a later analysis, a missense DCLRE1C variant was linked to TCR beta V- and J-gene trimming.

PCR involved 60 Vbeta and 13 Jbeta primers. The table came from immunoSEQ multiplex PCR; TCRdb's copy has only in-frame clones and leaves some out. This sample carries roughly 110,000 clones, roughly 87% of them seen once, and the ten largest clones take under 3.5%. As for this clone: Its target is not known.

This CDR3 region has 13 residues. V lost 9 bases and J 8 bases, leaving 14 bases between the germline ends. Germline assignment: CDR1 SNHLY and CDR2 FYNNEI. Material: PBMCs. The TCR was taken from a man aged 25 to 40 in good health and CMV-seropositive. The V gene is TRBV2, the J gene TRBJ1-6; D is perhaps TRBD1 (6 bases). CDR3 amino acids: CARADREDSPLHF. DNA of the CDR3: TGTGCCAGGGCGGACAGAGAAGATTCACCCCTCCACTTT.